A single sample gave rise to the 5 T cell receptor beta chains below, sequenced in a study of CD8 T cells in Susac syndrome. Random hexamers were used to reverse transcribe roughly 0.45 to 1 ug of RNA. Via MiXCR, TCRdb re-called the immunoSEQ multiplex PCR reads, giving one row per CDR3 protein. The table shows approximately 100,000 distinct CDR3 sequences, with approximately 94% occurring only once. Sequences were obtained from CD8+ T cells from PBMCs. The receptors shown here come from a human donor with Susac syndrome.

V and J are TRBV12-3 or TRBV12-4 and TRBJ2-1; D not certain. Trimming left V 5 bases short and J 6 bases short, with 11 bases between. CDR3 length: 13 amino acids. The CDR3 nucleotides are TGTGCCAGCAGTCTGGGTTGGGGCAATGAGCAGTTCTTC. It specifies CASSLGWGNEQFF.

The DNA of the CDR3 is TGTGCCACCAGGGGAACGGGCACCGGGGAGCTGTTTTTT. Amino acids: CATRGTGTGELFF. The chain joins TRBV24-1 to TRBJ2-2; D not resolved. CDR1 and CDR2 (germline): KGHDR, SFDVKD. The CDR3 covers 13 residues. Trimming left V 7 bases short and J 4 bases short, with 9 bases between.

The V call is TRBV3-1, the J call TRBJ2-3, with 7 bases that match TRBD2. Germline-derived CDR1 and CDR2 are LGHDT and YNNKEL (reference sequence). The V and J ends lost 4 bases and 6 bases, in that order; junction bases with no gene match: 10. The CDR3 has 15 amino acids. The CDR3 loop reads CASSPTTSTGDTQYF. In nucleotides, the CDR3 is TGTGCCAGCAGCCCAACGACTAGCACCGGCGATACGCAGTATTTT.

The chain combines TRBV3-1 with TRBJ2-2; 7 nucleotides align to TRBD1. This CDR3 region has 13 residues. Germline values: CDR1 LGHDT, CDR2 YNNKEL (reference sequence). Losses at the gene ends were 11 bases for V and 4 bases for J; bases not matched to a gene: 7. This CDR3 is CAVRDSSTGELFF. The CDR3 bases are TGTGCCGTTCGGGACAGCTCCACCGGGGAGCTGTTTTTT.

The chain is built from TRBV15 and TRBJ2-5; 10 bases map to TRBD2. Germline CDR1 and CDR2: LNHNV and YYDKDF (reference sequence). With V trimmed by 5 bases and J by 3 bases, 6 bases remained unmatched. The CDR3 is made up of 15 amino acids. Here the CDR3 reads CATSGPSGGEETQYF. The CDR3 DNA reads as TGTGCCACCAGCGGCCCTAGCGGGGGAGAAGAGACCCAGTACTTC.